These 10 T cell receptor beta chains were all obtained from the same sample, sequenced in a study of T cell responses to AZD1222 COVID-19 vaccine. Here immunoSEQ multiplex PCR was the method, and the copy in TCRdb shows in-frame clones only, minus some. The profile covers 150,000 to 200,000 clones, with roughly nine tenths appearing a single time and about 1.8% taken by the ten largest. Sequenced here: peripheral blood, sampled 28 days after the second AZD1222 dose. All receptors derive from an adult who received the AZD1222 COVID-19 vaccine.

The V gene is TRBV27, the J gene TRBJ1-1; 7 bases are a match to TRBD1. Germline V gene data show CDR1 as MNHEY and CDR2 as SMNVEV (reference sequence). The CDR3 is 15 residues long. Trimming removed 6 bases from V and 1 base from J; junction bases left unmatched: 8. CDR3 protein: CASRDSRGGNTEAFF. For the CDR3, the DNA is TGTGCCAGCAGAGACAGCAGGGGGGGGAACACTGAAGCTTTCTTT.

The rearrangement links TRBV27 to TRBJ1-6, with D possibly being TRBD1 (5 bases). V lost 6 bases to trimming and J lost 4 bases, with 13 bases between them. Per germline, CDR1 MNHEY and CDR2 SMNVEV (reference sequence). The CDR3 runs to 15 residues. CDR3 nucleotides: TGTGCCAGCAGCCCCGGGACTTGGTATAATTCACCCCTCCACTTT. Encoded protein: CASSPGTWYNSPLHF.

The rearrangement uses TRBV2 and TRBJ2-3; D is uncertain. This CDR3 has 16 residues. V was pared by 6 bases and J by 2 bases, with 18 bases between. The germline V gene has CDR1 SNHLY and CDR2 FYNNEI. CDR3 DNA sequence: TGTGCCAGCAGCCCTACCCCCCGATTCCACACAGATACGCAGTATTTT. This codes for CASSPTPRFHTDTQYF.

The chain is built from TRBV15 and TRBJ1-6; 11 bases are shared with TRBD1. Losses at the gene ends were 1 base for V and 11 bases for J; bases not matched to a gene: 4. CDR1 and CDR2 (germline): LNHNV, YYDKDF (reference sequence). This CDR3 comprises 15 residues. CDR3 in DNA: TGTGCCACCAGCAGAGGGACAGGGGGCTTGACACCCCTCCACTTT. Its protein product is CATSRGTGGLTPLHF.

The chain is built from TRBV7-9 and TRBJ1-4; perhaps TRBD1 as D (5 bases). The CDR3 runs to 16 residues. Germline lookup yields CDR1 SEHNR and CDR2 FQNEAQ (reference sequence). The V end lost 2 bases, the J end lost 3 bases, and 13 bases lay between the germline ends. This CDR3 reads CASSLLKGQSNEKLFF. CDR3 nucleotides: TGTGCCAGCAGCTTATTAAAGGGGCAGTCTAATGAAAAACTGTTTTTT.

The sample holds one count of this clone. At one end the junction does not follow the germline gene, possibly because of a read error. CDR3 nucleotides: TGCAGTGCTCAAGGGGTGGGGATACACTTT. It yields the protein CSAQGVGIHF. The rearrangement links TRBV20-1 to TRBJ1-1; possibly TRBD1 for D (5 bases). Germline-derived CDR1 and CDR2 are DFQATT and SNEGSKA (reference sequence). CDR3 length: 10 residues.

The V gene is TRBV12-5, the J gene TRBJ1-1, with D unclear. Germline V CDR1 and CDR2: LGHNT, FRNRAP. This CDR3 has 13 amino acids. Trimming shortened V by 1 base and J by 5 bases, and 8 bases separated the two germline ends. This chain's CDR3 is CASGLAGRTEAFF. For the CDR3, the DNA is TGTGCTAGTGGTTTGGCCGGACGTACTGAAGCTTTCTTT.

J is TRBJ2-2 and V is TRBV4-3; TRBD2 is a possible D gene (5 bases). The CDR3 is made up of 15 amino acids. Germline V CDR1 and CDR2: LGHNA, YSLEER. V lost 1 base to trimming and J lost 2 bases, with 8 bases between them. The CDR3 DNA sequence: TGCGCCAGCAGCCAAGCGGGGATTAACACCGGGGAGCTGTTTTTT. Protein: CASSQAGINTGELFF.

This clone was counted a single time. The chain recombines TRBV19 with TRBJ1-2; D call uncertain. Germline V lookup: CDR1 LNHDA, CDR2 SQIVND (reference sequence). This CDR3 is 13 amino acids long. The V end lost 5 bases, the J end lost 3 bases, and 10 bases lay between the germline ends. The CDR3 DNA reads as TGTGCCAGTAGTCCCCGCGCCTACTATGGCTACACCTTC. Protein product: CASSPRAYYGYTF.

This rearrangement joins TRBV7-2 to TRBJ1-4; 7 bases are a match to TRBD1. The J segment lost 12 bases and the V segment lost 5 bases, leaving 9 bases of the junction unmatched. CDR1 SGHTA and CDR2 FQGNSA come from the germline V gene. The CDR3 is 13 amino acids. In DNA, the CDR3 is TGTGCCAGCAGCCACCCGACAGGGAGAGAACTGTTTTTT. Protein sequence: CASSHPTGRELFF.